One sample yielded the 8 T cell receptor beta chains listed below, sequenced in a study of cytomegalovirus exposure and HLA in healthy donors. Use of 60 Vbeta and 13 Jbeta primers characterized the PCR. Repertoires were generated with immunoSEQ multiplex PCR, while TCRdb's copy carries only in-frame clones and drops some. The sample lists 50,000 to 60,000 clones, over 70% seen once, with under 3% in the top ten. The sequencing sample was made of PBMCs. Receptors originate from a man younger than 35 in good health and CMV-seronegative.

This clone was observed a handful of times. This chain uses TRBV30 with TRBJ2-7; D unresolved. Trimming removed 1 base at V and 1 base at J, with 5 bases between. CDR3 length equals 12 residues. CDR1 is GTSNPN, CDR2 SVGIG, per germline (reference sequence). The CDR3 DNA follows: TGTGCCTGGAGTGACTCGTCCTACGAGCAGTACTTC. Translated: CAWSDSSYEQYF.

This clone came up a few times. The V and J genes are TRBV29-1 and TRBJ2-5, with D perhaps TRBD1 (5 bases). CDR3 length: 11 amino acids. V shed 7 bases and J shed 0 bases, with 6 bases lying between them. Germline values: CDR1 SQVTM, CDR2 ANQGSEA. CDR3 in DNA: TGCAGCGGACAGAACCAAGAGACCCAGTACTTC. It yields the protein CSGQNQETQYF.

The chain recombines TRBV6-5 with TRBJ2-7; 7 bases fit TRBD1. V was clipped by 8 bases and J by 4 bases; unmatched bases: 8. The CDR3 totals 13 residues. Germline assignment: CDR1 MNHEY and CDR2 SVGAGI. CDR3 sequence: CASSRDRVYEQYF. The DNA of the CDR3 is TGTGCCAGCTCCCGTGACAGGGTGTACGAGCAGTACTTC.

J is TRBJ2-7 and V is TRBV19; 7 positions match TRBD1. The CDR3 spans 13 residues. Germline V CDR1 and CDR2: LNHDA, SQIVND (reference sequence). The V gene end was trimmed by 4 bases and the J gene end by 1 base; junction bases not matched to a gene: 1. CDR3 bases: TGTGCCAGTAGTAAGGGACAGTCCTACGAGCAGTACTTC. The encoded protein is CASSKGQSYEQYF.

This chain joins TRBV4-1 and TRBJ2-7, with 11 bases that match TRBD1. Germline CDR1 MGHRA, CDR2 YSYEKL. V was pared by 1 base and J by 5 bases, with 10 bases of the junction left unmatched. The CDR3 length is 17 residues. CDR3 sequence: CASSQGFGQGARNEQYF. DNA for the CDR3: TGCGCCAGCAGCCAAGGTTTCGGACAGGGGGCAAGAAACGAGCAGTACTTC.

The CDR3 DNA is TGTGCCAGCAGCGGAACAAGACAGGGGATTGGAAAACTGTTTTTT. Its protein is CASSGTRQGIGKLFF. The rearrangement uses TRBV9 and TRBJ1-4; 8 bases are shared with TRBD1. The germline CDR1 and CDR2 sequences are SGDLS and YYNGEE. This CDR3 region has 15 residues. Trimming removed 3 bases from V and 10 bases from J; junction bases left unmatched: 11.

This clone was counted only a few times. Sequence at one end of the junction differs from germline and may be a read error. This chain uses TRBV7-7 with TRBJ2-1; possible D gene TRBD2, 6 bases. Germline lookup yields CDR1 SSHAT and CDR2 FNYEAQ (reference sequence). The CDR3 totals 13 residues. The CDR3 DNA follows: TGTGCTAGCAGCTGGACTATTAACAATGAGCAGTTCTTC. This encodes CASSWTINNEQFF.

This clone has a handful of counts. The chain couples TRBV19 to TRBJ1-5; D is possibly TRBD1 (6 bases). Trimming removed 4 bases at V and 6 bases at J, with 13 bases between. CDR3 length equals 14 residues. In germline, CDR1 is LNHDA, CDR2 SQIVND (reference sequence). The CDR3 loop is CASSTTGSGQPQHF. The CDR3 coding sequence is TGTGCCAGTAGTACAACAGGGAGTGGTCAGCCCCAGCATTTT.